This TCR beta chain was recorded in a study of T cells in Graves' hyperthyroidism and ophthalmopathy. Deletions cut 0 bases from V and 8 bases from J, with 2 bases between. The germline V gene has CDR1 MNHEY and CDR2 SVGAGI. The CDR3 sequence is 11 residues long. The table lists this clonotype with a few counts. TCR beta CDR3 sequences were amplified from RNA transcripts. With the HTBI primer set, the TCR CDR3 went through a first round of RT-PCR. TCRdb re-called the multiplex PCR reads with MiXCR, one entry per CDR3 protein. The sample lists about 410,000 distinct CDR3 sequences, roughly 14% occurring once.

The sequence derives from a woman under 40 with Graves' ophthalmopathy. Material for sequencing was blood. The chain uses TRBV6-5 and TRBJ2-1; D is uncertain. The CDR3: CASSYSDEQFF. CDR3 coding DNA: TGTGCCAGCAGTTACTCGGATGAGCAGTTCTTC.